Described below is a single T cell receptor (beta chain) sequence and its context. The antigen remains undetermined. Trimming stripped 1 base from V and 6 bases from J, with 14 bases between. CDR3 length: 15 residues. The germline gives CDR1 MNHNY, CDR2 SVGAGI (reference sequence). This entry comes from a study of identifying expanded T cells in peripheral blood. Study-wide points: Differentially abundant clones: roughly 1.2 between replicates, about 15 at roughly 15 days, less than 20 at four. Variance in clone template counts between approximately two-week samples significantly increased with total template count across all healthy donors.

Method: immunoSEQ multiplex PCR; TCRdb's copy keeps in-frame clones and lacks some. Of over 100,000 clones in the sample, 88% were seen once. Sample: blood. The sequence was collected from a person between 18 and 69 years old in good health. V and J are TRBV6-6 and TRBJ2-3; TRBD2 is a possible D gene (5 bases). In DNA, the CDR3 is TGTGCCAGCAGTTACTTAGGCGGACTTGGCGATACGCAGTATTTT. This codes for CASSYLGGLGDTQYF.